Here is one T cell receptor (beta chain) with its context. Its antigen is unidentified. Patients showing uncontrolled infection, other autoimmune disease, pregnancy or lactation were ineligible. Together with thyroid ultrasound, orbital computed tomography, serum thyroxine and TRAb, clinical symptoms were used for diagnoses. Using RNA transcripts as the source, TCR beta CDR3 regions were amplified. The TCR CDR3 was amplified in a first-round RT-PCR using the HTBI primer set. Each CDR3 protein is one row after TCRdb ran MiXCR on the multiplex PCR reads. The sample includes approximately 510,000 distinct CDR3 sequences, approximately 48% seen only once; the top ten take about two fifths. The sample belongs to a study of T cells in Graves' hyperthyroidism and ophthalmopathy. Study results and limitations: A model of 13 V-J pairs discriminated ophthalmopathy from stable hyperthyroidism. Blood shared most expanded thyroid clonotypes above 0.001.

The CDR3 length is 15 residues. V lost 1 base, J lost 1 base, and 11 bases lay in between. The chain recombines TRBV12-3 or TRBV12-4 with TRBJ2-7, with D unresolved. The sequence derives from an adult woman with Graves' disease, either hyperthyroidism or ophthalmopathy (not recorded which). Sequencing input: peripheral blood or thyroid tissue (not recorded which). The CDR3: CASSLDWRKSYEQYF. DNA for the CDR3: TGTGCCAGCAGTTTAGACTGGCGGAAGTCCTACGAGCAGTACTTC.